This T cell receptor (beta chain) is from a study of blood T cell repertoires in COVID-19. The protocol was immunoSEQ multiplex PCR, while the TCRdb copy is restricted to in-frame clones and leaves out a portion. Among about 64,000 clones, approximately 90% were seen once, and the ten largest hold roughly 1.7%. This CDR3 contains 13 residues. With V trimmed by 5 bases and J by 12 bases, 8 bases remained unmatched. CDR1 and CDR2 from the germline V gene are SEHNR and FQNEAQ (reference sequence). V gene TRBV7-9 combines with J gene TRBJ1-4, with 8 nucleotides matching TRBD1. Sequencing input: peripheral blood. The source of this sequence is a human donor in a cohort sampled during active COVID-19. In DNA, the CDR3 is TGTGCCAGCAGCCCAAAAACGACAGGGGAACTGTTTTTT. Translating it yields CASSPKTTGELFF.